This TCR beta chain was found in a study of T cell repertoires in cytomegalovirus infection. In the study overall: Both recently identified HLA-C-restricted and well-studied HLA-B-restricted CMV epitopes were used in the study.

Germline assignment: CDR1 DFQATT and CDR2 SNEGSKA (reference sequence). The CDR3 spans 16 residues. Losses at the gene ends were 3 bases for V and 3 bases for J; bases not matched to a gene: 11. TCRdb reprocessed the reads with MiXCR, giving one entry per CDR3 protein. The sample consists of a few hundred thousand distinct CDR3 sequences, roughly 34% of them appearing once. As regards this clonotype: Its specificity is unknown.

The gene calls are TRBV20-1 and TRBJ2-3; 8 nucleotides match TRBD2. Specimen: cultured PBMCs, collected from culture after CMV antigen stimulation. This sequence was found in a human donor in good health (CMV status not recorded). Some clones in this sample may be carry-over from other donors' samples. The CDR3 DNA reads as TGCAGTGCTAGCCCCCGGATAGCGGGATATACAGATACGCAGTATTTT. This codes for CSASPRIAGYTDTQYF.